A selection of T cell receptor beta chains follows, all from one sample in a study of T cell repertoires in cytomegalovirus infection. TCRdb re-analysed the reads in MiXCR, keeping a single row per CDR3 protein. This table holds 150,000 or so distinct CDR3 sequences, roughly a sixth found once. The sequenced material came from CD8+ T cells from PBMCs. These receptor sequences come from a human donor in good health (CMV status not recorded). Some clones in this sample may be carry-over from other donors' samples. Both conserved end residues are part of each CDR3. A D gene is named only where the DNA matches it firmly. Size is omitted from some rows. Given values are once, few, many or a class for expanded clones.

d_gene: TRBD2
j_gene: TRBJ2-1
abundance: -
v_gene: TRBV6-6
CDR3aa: CASSPSQREYYNEQFF
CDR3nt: TGTGCCAGCAGCCCATCCCAGCGGGAGTACTACAATGAGCAGTTCTTC

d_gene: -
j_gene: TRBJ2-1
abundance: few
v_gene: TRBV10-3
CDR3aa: CAHSDGHNEQFF
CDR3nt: TGTGCCCATAGCGATGGCCACAATGAGCAGTTCTTC

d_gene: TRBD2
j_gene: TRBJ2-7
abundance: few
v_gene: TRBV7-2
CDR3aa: CASSAGWGERENYEQYF
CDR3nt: TGTGCCAGCAGCGCCGGCTGGGGTGAGCGGGAGAACTACGAGCAGTACTTC

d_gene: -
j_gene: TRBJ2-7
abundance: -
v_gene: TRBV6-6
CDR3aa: CASSYQPAYEQYF
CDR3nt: TGTGCCAGCAGTTACCAACCTGCCTACGAGCAGTACTTC

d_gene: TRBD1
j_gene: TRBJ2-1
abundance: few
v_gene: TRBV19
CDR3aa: CATRDRMDEQFF
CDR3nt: TGTGCCACCCGGGACAGGATGGATGAGCAGTTCTTC

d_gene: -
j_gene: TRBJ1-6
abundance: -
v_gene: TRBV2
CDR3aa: CASSVTPEATPLHF
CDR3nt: TGTGCCAGCAGTGTTACCCCGGAGGCGACACCCCTCCACTTT

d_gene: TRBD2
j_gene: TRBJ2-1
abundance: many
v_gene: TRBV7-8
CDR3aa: CASSSRIGTSGYNEQFF
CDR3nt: TGTGCCAGCAGCTCCCGAATCGGGACTAGCGGCTACAATGAGCAGTTCTTC

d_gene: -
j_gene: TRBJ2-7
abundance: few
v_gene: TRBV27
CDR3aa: CASSLSIASEQYF
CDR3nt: TGTGCCAGCAGTTTATCGATCGCTAGTGAGCAGTACTTC

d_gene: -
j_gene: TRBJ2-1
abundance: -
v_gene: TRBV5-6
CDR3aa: CASSLEGGIEQFF
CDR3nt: TGTGCCAGCAGCTTGGAAGGGGGTATTGAGCAGTTCTTC

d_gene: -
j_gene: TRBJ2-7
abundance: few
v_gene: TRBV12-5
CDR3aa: CASGLVKDPNSYEQYF
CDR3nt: TGTGCTAGTGGTTTGGTGAAGGACCCAAACTCCTACGAGCAGTACTTC

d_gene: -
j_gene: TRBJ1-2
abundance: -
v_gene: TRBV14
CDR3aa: CASSQAGPKSGYTF
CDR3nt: TGTGCCAGCAGCCAAGCCGGGCCTAAATCAGGCTACACCTTC

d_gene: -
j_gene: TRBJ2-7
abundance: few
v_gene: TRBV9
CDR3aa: CASSPKGGSSYEQYF
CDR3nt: TGTGCCAGCAGCCCCAAGGGGGGCAGCTCCTACGAGCAGTACTTC

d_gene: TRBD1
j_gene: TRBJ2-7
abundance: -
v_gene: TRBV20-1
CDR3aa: CSARGQGVSYEQYF
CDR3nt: TGCAGTGCTAGAGGACAGGGGGTGTCCTACGAGCAGTACTTC

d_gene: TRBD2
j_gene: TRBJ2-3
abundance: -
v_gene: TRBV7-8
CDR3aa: CASSSVAGGRGYTDTQYF
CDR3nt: TGTGCCAGCAGCTCTGTAGCGGGAGGGAGAGGGTACACAGATACGCAGTATTTT

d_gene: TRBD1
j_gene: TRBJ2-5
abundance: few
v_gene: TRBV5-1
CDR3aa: CASSLEAGGAETQYF
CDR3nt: TGCGCCAGCAGCTTGGAGGCAGGGGGCGCGGAGACCCAGTACTTC

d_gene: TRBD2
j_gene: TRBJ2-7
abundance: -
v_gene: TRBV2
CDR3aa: CASRTSGDEQYF
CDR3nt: TGTGCCAGCCGGACTAGCGGGGACGAGCAGTACTTC

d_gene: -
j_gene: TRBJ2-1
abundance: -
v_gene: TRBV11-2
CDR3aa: CASSLPTLEQFF
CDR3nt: TGTGCCAGCAGCCTGCCCACGCTGGAGCAGTTCTTC

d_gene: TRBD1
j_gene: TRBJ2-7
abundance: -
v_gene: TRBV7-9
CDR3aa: CASSPPRDRPYEQYF
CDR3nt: TGTGCCAGCAGCCCGCCCCGGGACAGGCCCTACGAGCAGTACTTC

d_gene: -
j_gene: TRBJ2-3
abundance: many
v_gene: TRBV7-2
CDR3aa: CASSLGRATDTQYF
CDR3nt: TGTGCCAGCAGCCTTGGAAGAGCCACAGATACGCAGTATTTT

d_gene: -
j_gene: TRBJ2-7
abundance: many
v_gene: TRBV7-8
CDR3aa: CASSFTGNGLAAYEQYF
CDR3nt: TGTGCCAGCAGCTTCACAGGGAATGGGCTAGCGGCGTACGAGCAGTACTTC

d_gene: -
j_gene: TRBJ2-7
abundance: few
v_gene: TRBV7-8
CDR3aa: CASSLASTGLIAYEQYF
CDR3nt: TGTGCCAGCAGCTTAGCGAGTACAGGCCTAATAGCCTACGAGCAGTACTTC

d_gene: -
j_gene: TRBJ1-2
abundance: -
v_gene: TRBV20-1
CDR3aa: CSAGGGVDNGASNYGYTF
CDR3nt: TGCAGTGCTGGAGGGGGTGTTGACAATGGGGCCTCTAACTATGGCTACACCTTC

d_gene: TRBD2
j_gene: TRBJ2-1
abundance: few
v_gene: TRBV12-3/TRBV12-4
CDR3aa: CASSPRGGGREQFF
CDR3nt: TGTGCCAGCAGTCCCCGGGGGGGGGGACGGGAGCAGTTCTTC

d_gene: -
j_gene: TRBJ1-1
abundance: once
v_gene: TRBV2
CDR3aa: CARRQGRTEAFF
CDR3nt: TGTGCCCGTCGCCAGGGGAGAACTGAAGCTTTCTTT

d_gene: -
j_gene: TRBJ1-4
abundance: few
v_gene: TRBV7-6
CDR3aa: CASSLGPEGEKLFF
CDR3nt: TGTGCCAGCAGCTTAGGACCGGAGGGGGAAAAACTGTTTTTT

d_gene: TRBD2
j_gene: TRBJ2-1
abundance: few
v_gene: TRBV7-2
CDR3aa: CASSLVVAGGPSNEQFF
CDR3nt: TGTGCCAGCAGCTTAGTGGTAGCGGGAGGGCCCAGCAATGAGCAGTTCTTC

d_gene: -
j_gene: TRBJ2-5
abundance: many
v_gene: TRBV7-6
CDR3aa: CASSLALRDQETQYF
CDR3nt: TGTGCCAGCAGCTTAGCGCTCAGGGACCAAGAGACCCAGTACTTC

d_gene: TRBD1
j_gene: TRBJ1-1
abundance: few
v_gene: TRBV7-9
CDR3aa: CASSFAGTGPNTEAFF
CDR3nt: TGTGCCAGCAGCTTCGCCGGGACAGGCCCGAACACTGAAGCTTTCTTT

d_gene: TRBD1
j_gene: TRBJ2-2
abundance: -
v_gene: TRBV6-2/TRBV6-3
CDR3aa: CASSADRAAGELFF
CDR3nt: TGTGCCAGCAGTGCGGACAGGGCGGCCGGGGAGCTGTTTTTT